One and the same sample provided the 12 T cell receptor beta chains below, sequenced in a study of T cell responses to AZD1222 COVID-19 vaccine listed by TCRdb under 2021. The sample's time point label, in plain terms: about 28 days (+/-7) after the second vaccine dose. The sample's treatment or condition label, decoded: meningococcal conjugate vaccine given as trial control. Library preparation employed the immunoSEQ multiplex PCR assay. TCRdb holds this immuneACCESS table with in-frame rearrangements only. Some clones are missing; in checked studies, unresolved V genes explain under half, and the rest has no known cause. This sample comprises 150,000 to 200,000 clones, 85% to 90% of them detected only once. The top ten constitute more than 4% of the sample. The sample in question was peripheral blood, obtained 28 days after the second dose of the MenACWY control vaccine. All receptors come from an adult who received the MenACWY meningococcal vaccine as a control.

The rearrangement joins TRBV27 to TRBJ2-2, with D unresolved. V lost 5 bases and J lost 3, with 10 bases in between. CDR1 and CDR2 (germline): MNHEY, SMNVEV (reference sequence). CDR3 length: 14 amino acids. The CDR3 bases are TGTGCCAGCAGTCGGATGGGCTACACCGGGGAGCTGTTTTTT. This encodes CASSRMGYTGELFF.

The chain carries TRBV5-4 and TRBJ2-3, with 11 nucleotides matching TRBD2. There are 18 residues in the CDR3. CDR1 and CDR2 (germline): SGHNT, YYREEE (reference sequence). Trimming cost V 4 bases and J 3 bases; bases outside gene matches: 13. CDR3 amino acids: CASSLKTLAGGMTDTQYF. The CDR3, as DNA: TGTGCCAGCAGCCTAAAGACCCTAGCGGGAGGAATGACAGATACGCAGTATTTT.

This chain uses TRBV9 with TRBJ1-5, with TRBD1 matching 7 bases. V was pared by 0 bases and J by 4 bases, with 4 bases of the junction left unmatched. Germline lookup yields CDR1 SGDLS and CDR2 YYNGEE. This CDR3 is 15 amino acids long. The CDR3 bases are TGTGCCAGCAGCGTAGGCGGGGGACAGAATCAGCCCCAGCATTTT. It is translated as CASSVGGGQNQPQHF.

This rearrangement joins TRBV24-1 to TRBJ2-1; unclear D gene. This CDR3 is built from 15 residues. Trimming removed 7 bases from V and 0 bases from J, with 12 bases in between. CDR1 is KGHDR, CDR2 SFDVKD, per germline. CDR3 DNA sequence: TGTGCCACCAGCACGACGGCCAGCTCCTACAATGAGCAGTTCTTC. It codes for CATSTTASSYNEQFF.

This clone was seen only once. V is TRBV18 and J is TRBJ1-1, with 10 bases that match TRBD1. V lost 4 bases, J lost 6 bases, and 5 bases stayed unmatched. The CDR3 loop spans 14 amino acids. Per the germline V gene, CDR1 is KGHSH and CDR2 is LQKENI. The CDR3 coding sequence is TGTGCCAGCTCACGTCGGGACAGGGGCTCTGAAGCTTTCTTT. Its translation is CASSRRDRGSEAFF.

The chain has TRBV30 and TRBJ1-5; 7 bases are a match to TRBD1. The CDR3 is made up of 13 amino acids. Germline CDR1 GTSNPN, CDR2 SVGIG (reference sequence). The V and J ends lost 1 base and 7 bases, in that order; junction bases with no gene match: 4. As DNA, the CDR3 is TGTGCCTGGAGTGACAGGGGAGGACAGCCCCAGCATTTT. The encoded protein is CAWSDRGGQPQHF.

J is TRBJ2-5 and V is TRBV7-9, with unresolved D. This CDR3 is 13 amino acids long. Germline V lookup: CDR1 SEHNR, CDR2 FQNEAQ (reference sequence). The V end lost 1 base, the J end lost 2 bases, and 5 bases lay between the germline ends. CDR3 loop: CASSLGPQETQYF. CDR3 sequence (DNA): TGTGCCAGCAGCTTAGGACCGCAAGAGACCCAGTACTTC.

The chain has TRBV7-6 and TRBJ2-2, with D possibly matching TRBD1 (6 bases). This CDR3 is 14 amino acids long. V dropped 5 bases and J dropped 4 bases, with 11 bases sitting between them. Germline assignment: CDR1 SGHVS and CDR2 FNYEAQ. CDR3 sequence reads: CASSPGQFTGELFF. The CDR3 DNA is TGTGCCAGCAGCCCCGGACAGTTCACCGGGGAGCTGTTTTTT. Supplemented by reference TRBV7-6 and TRBJ2-2, the full variable domain reads GAGVSQSPRYKVTKRGQDVALRCDPISGHVSLYWYRQALGQGPEFLTYFNYEAQQDKSGLPNDRFSAERPEGSISTLTIQRTEQRDSAMYRCASSPGQFTGELFFGEGSRLTVL.

This clone has more than one count but fewer than ten. The rearrangement uses TRBV7-9 and TRBJ1-3, with TRBD1 identical over 8 bases. V lost 5 bases, J lost 3 bases, and 3 bases stayed unmatched. Germline V gene data show CDR1 as SEHNR and CDR2 as FQNEAQ (reference sequence). The CDR3 length is 14 residues. In DNA form, the CDR3 reads TGTGCCAGCAGCAGAGGACAGGGTGGAAACACCATATATTTT. It encodes CASSRGQGGNTIYF.

This clone has just one count. CDR3 sequence (DNA): TGTGCCAGCAGCTTAGCGGCAGGTGGAGGTACCTACAATGAGCAGTTCTTC. Its translation is CASSLAAGGGTYNEQFF. V is TRBV7-2 and J is TRBJ2-1, with a possible D match to TRBD2 (5 bases). CDR1 and CDR2 from the germline V gene are SGHTA and FQGNSA. The CDR3 extends over 17 amino acids. V gave up 0 bases and J gave up 2 bases, with 14 bases separating them.

The rearrangement links TRBV24-1 to TRBJ1-5; D ambiguous. The germline CDR1 and CDR2 sequences are KGHDR and SFDVKD. V lost 1 base, J lost 7 bases, and 7 bases lay in between. This CDR3 has 13 amino acids. CDR3 nucleotides: TGTGCCACCAGTGATTTTGGCAGGCAGCCCCAGCATTTT. Its translation is CATSDFGRQPQHF.

The gene calls are TRBV3-1 (or the pseudogene TRBV3-2) and TRBJ1-3; no firm D call. Germline V gives CDR1 LGHDT, CDR2 YNNKEL (reference sequence). The CDR3 length is 15 residues. V lost 0 bases and J 2 bases, leaving 8 bases between the germline ends. The CDR3 coding sequence is TGTGCCAGCAGCCAAGATCTTGGGACTGGAAACACCATATATTTT. Its protein is CASSQDLGTGNTIYF.